The clone carrying this TCR beta chain has a count of ten or more. The antigen is undetermined. The source of the sample is a study of response to subunit inactivated influenza vaccine. Study-level points and caveats: Authors suggested each seasonal influenza vaccination recruits few new T cells.

The ends lost 5 bases at V and 9 bases at J; junction bases unmatched: 6. In germline, CDR1 is DFQATT, CDR2 SNEGSKA (reference sequence). This CDR3 has 12 amino acids. TCRdb redid the calling of the RT-PCR reads with MiXCR, one entry per CDR3 protein. The repertoire holds about 700,000 distinct CDR3 sequences, with 15% to 18% as singletons. This sequence was found in a middle-aged man who received an inactivated influenza vaccine. The specimen was PBMCs from blood, collected 11 to 12 days after vaccination. The rearrangement links TRBV20-1 to TRBJ2-2, with 7 bases that match TRBD2. The CDR3 nucleotides are TGCAGTGCTCGGACTAGTCTGAGGGAGCTGTTTTTT. Translated, it gives CSARTSLRELFF.